Only a few counts were recorded for the clone carrying this T cell receptor (beta chain). Its cognate antigen is unknown. The primer mix had 60 Vbeta and 13 Jbeta primers. The repertoire was sequenced with immunoSEQ multiplex PCR; TCRdb's copy has only in-frame clones and lacks some. The table has fewer than 150,000 clones, approximately 62% seen once. Trimming removed 7 bases from V and 2 bases from J; junction bases left unmatched: 10. CDR1 MNHEY and CDR2 SMNVEV come from the germline V gene (reference sequence). CDR3 size: 15 residues. These data belong to a study of cytomegalovirus exposure and HLA in healthy donors. Study as a whole: About 85 million unique TCRs from HLA-typed donors were held in an early release of data. Study results and caveats: Many donors carried some public TCRs, although rarity characterized most TCR sequences.

Sequenced: PBMCs. The source is a human donor in good health. V gene TRBV27 combines with J gene TRBJ2-5; TRBD2 agrees at 7 bases. CDR3 bases: TGTGCCAGCATGCAGAAAGCGGGATCTCAAGAGACCCAGTACTTC. This encodes CASMQKAGSQETQYF.